The text below deals with one T cell receptor (beta chain). Other DNA sequences of this sample code for an identical CDR3. This sample was taken from a study of cytomegalovirus exposure and HLA in healthy donors. CDR1 MNHEY and CDR2 SVGAGI come from the germline V gene. After removal of 7 bases from V and 7 bases from J, the junction contained 10 bases not matched to a gene. The CDR3 totals 15 residues. In the PCR, 60 Vbeta and 13 Jbeta primers were used. The data were produced by immunoSEQ multiplex PCR, yet TCRdb's version contains in-frame clones alone and is incomplete. This repertoire shows roughly 180,000 clones, 84% found once; its top ten account for around 0.98%.

The TCR was taken from a man aged 25-40 years in good health and CMV-seronegative. The chain carries TRBV6-5 and TRBJ2-2; 9 nucleotides match TRBD2. The specimen was PBMCs. The CDR3: CASTEGTSFVGELFF. CDR3 DNA sequence: TGTGCCAGCACGGAAGGGACTAGCTTCGTCGGGGAGCTGTTTTTT.